A single sample gave rise to the 2 T cell receptor beta chains below, sequenced in a study of cytomegalovirus exposure and HLA in healthy donors. 60 Vbeta and 13 Jbeta primers were used in PCR. Sequencing used immunoSEQ multiplex PCR; TCRdb keeps in-frame clones, though not all of them. The sample consists of roughly 110,000 clones, 60% to 75% of them appearing once. The sequencing input was PBMCs. These receptors originate from a male donor in good health and CMV-seropositive.

The V and J genes are TRBV11-3 and TRBJ2-5; 8 bases are a match to TRBD2. Germline trimming cut 5 bases from V and 2 bases from J; bases unmatched to any gene: 10. CDR3 length: 16 residues. Germline CDR1 is SGHNT and CDR2 is YENEEA. The CDR3: CASSPRSSGGQETQYF. The CDR3 region has the DNA TGTGCCAGCAGCCCCCGTTCCAGCGGGGGACAAGAGACCCAGTACTTC.

This sequence joins TRBV30 and TRBJ2-7; no clear D gene. V dropped 1 base and J dropped 3 bases, with 7 bases sitting between them. CDR1 and CDR2 from the germline V gene are GTSNPN and SVGIG (reference sequence). The CDR3 covers 12 residues. The CDR3 nucleotides are TGTGCCTGGAGTGGACTTCGCTACGAGCAGTACTTC. Its translation: CAWSGLRYEQYF.